The T cell receptor beta chain described here comes from a study of cytomegalovirus exposure and HLA in healthy donors. The PCR had 60 Vbeta and 13 Jbeta primers. Repertoires were generated with immunoSEQ multiplex PCR, while TCRdb's copy carries only in-frame clones and drops some. The sample lists 95,000 to 150,000 clones; around 69% were seen once. Study conclusions and caveats: Beyond CMV serostatus, there was no information to go on about immune exposure. Researchers reported that a few CMV-associated chains were confirmed in vitro as CMV antigen-specific.

This clone was counted between two and nine times. Antigen unknown. CDR1 is MNHNS and CDR2 is SASEGT in the germline V gene. There are 13 residues in the CDR3. The V end was cut by 7 bases, the J end by 5 bases, with 12 bases between. The sequenced material came from PBMCs. The TCR originated in a woman in her forties in good health and CMV-seropositive. This chain uses TRBV6-1 with TRBJ1-5; D is perhaps TRBD1 (6 bases). The CDR3 coding sequence is TGTGCCAGCAAGGGGACACCAGATCAGCCCCAGCATTTT. It is translated as CASKGTPDQPQHF.